This TCR beta chain was captured in a study of regulatory T cells in long-lasting Graves disease. Study-level results: Gene preferences differed: TRBV28, TRBJ1-2, TRBJ2-5 in persistent cases.

Through Arm-PCR of CDR3 regions and iRepertoire HTBI primers, TCR beta libraries were built. TCRdb re-called the multiplex PCR reads through MiXCR, storing one row per CDR3 protein. The sample records 620,000 or so distinct CDR3 sequences, 15% to 20% being singletons. This clonotype was seen ten or more times. No antigen is known for it. Trimming removed 8 bases at V and 7 bases at J, with 23 bases between. CDR3 size: 15 residues. CDR1 is MDHEN and CDR2 is SYDVKM in the germline V gene. The time point here: newly diagnosed GD, antithyroid drugs for less than 3 months. Extracted PBMC RNA gave rise to the TCR library. The sample was also linked to a second study, of T cells in Graves' hyperthyroidism and ophthalmopathy. That source adds: Researchers defined stable Graves' hyperthyroidism as no ophthalmopathy progression within 18 months. The model made its ophthalmopathy prediction, and onset followed a median roughly 6.5 months later.

The chain joins TRBV28 to TRBJ1-2, with no clear D. The sample was peripheral blood mononuclear cells (PBMCs), taken at new diagnosis, from a patient treated with antithyroid drugs. This clonotype originated in a woman aged 30 to 39 with Graves disease. As DNA, the CDR3 is TGTGCCAGCGCCGAACCTAGGGTCTATGTGGGTGGCTACACCTTC. Its protein product is CASAEPRVYVGGYTF.